One and the same sample provided the 11 T cell receptor beta chains below, sequenced in a study of blood T cell repertoires in COVID-19. Repertoires were generated with immunoSEQ multiplex PCR, while TCRdb's copy carries only in-frame clones and drops some. This sample has a few hundred thousand clones, with around 87% found just once. Specimen: PBMCs or T cells enriched from blood (not recorded which). Every receptor here comes from a woman aged 18-29 years who had recovered from COVID-19.

J is TRBJ2-7 and V is TRBV9; D is possibly TRBD2 (6 bases). The germline V and J ends were trimmed by 4 bases and 6 bases, with 23 bases remaining between them. The CDR3 runs 16 residues. CDR1 and CDR2 from the germline V gene are SGDLS and YYNGEE. DNA of the CDR3: TGTGCCAGCAGCCCCATGGCGGGACGCGCAAACTCCGAGCAGTACTTC. Its protein product is CASSPMAGRANSEQYF.

The chain is built from TRBV25-1 and TRBJ2-5; 11 bases are a match to TRBD2. The trim removed 1 base at V and 5 bases at J, leaving 12 bases unmatched. CDR1 MGHDK and CDR2 SYGVNS come from the germline V gene. The CDR3 spans 18 residues. Here the CDR3 DNA reads TGTGCCAGCAGTGAATTTTCTGGCACTAGCGGGGGCGGTGAGACCCAGTACTTC. Encoded protein: CASSEFSGTSGGGETQYF.

The chain is built from TRBV18 and TRBJ1-6; D is perhaps TRBD1 (6 bases). Per germline, CDR1 KGHSH and CDR2 LQKENI. Between the trimmed V and J ends, which lost 4 bases and 2 bases, there was a span of 12 bases. This CDR3 has 16 residues. The chain's CDR3 is CASSLGQLAYNSPLHF. In nucleotides, the CDR3 is TGTGCCAGCTCACTTGGACAGCTAGCCTATAATTCACCCCTCCACTTT.

J is TRBJ1-1 and V is TRBV5-1; a possible D gene is TRBD1 (6 bases). The CDR3 is made up of 18 amino acids. Trimming took off 2 bases at V and 0 bases at J, with 20 bases between the two ends. Germline V lookup: CDR1 SGHRS, CDR2 YFSETQ. CDR3 in amino acids: CASSFNLDRPGMNTEAFF. CDR3 coding DNA: TGCGCCAGCAGCTTTAATTTGGACAGACCTGGCATGAACACTGAAGCTTTCTTT.

V and J are TRBV11-2 and TRBJ1-1, with 10 bases fitting TRBD1. Germline V gene lookup returns CDR1 SGHAT and CDR2 FQNNGV. This CDR3 is 15 amino acids long. V was pared by 5 bases and J by 3 bases, with 6 bases of the junction left unmatched. The CDR3 nucleotides are TGTGCCAGCAGCGAGCCGGGACAGGGGTACACTGAAGCTTTCTTT. It codes for CASSEPGQGYTEAFF.

The rearrangement links TRBV5-1 to TRBJ2-5; 10 nucleotides agree with TRBD2. Germline loops: CDR1 SGHRS, CDR2 YFSETQ. CDR3 length: 14 residues. V gave up 4 bases and J gave up 0 bases; unmatched junction bases: 0. CDR3 amino acids: CASSGTSDQETQYF. In DNA, the CDR3 is TGCGCCAGCAGCGGGACTAGCGACCAAGAGACCCAGTACTTC. Full variable domain (rest looked up from reference TRBV5-1 and TRBJ2-5): KAGVTQTPRYLIKTRGQQVTLSCSPISGHRSVSWYQQTPGQGLQFLFEYFSETQRNKGNFPGRFSGRQFSNSRSEMNVSTLELGDSALYLCASSGTSDQETQYFGPGTRLLVL.

V gene TRBV25-1 combines with J gene TRBJ1-6, with TRBD1 identical over 9 bases. The CDR3 is 16 amino acids. After removal of 3 bases from V and 7 bases from J, the junction contained 7 bases not matched to a gene. The germline V gene encodes CDR1 MGHDK and CDR2 SYGVNS. The CDR3 here is CASSEGGQGINSPLHF. In DNA, the CDR3 is TGTGCCAGCAGTGAGGGGGGACAGGGTATCAATTCACCCCTCCACTTT.

The rearrangement links TRBV4-1 to TRBJ1-3, with unresolved D. There are 14 residues in the CDR3. Germline CDR1 and CDR2: MGHRA and YSYEKL. Trimming stripped 4 bases from V and 2 bases from J, with 9 bases between. The chain's CDR3 is CASSRAGAGNTIYF. The CDR3 nucleotides are TGCGCCAGCAGCCGAGCCGGGGCTGGAAACACCATATATTTT.

The chain links TRBV27 to TRBJ1-5; a possible D gene is TRBD1 (5 bases). The CDR3 extends over 14 amino acids. V gave up 5 bases and J gave up 7 bases, with 15 bases separating them. Per germline, CDR1 MNHEY and CDR2 SMNVEV (reference sequence). The CDR3 sequence is CASSAGRGWQPQHF. In nucleotides, the CDR3 is TGTGCCAGCAGTGCCGGGAGGGGATGGCAGCCCCAGCATTTT.

This clone was detected only a few times. This chain connects TRBV6-5 to TRBJ2-1; 8 bases are a match to TRBD2. V dropped 6 bases and J dropped 9; count of bases not matched to a gene: 10. The V gene's germline CDR1 is MNHEY and CDR2 SVGAGI. The CDR3 is 14 amino acids. CDR3 DNA sequence: TGTGCCAGCAGACTACCAGGACTAGCCAGTGAGCAGTTCTTC. It translates to CASRLPGLASEQFF.

The rearrangement links TRBV11-3 to TRBJ2-2, with 8 bases fitting TRBD1. CDR3 length: 14 amino acids. The V gene's germline CDR1 is SGHNT and CDR2 YENEEA. J gave up 3 bases and V 5 bases, and 2 bases lay outside the gene matches. CDR3: CASSEQGDTGELFF. The DNA for the CDR3 is TGTGCCAGCAGCGAACAGGGGGACACCGGGGAGCTGTTTTTT.